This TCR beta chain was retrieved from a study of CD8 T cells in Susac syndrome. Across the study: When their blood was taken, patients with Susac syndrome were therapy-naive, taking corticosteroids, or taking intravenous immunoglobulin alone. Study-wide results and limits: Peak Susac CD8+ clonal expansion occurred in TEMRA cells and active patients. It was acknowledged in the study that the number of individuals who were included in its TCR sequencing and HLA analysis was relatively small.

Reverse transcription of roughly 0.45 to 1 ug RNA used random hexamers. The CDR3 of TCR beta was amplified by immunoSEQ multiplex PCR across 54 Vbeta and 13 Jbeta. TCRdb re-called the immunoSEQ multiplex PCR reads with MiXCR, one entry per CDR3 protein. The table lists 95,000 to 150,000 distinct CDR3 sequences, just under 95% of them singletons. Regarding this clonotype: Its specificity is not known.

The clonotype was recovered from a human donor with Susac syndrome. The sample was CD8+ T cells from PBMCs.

The CDR3 nucleotides are TGTGCCAGCAGTGCCCCCAGTAGCTCCTATAATTCACCCCTCCACTTT. Translation: CASSAPSSSYNSPLHF. The gene calls are TRBV25-1 and TRBJ1-6; D gene ambiguous. In germline, CDR1 is MGHDK, CDR2 SYGVNS. V lost 4 bases and J lost 0, with 10 bases in between. The CDR3 runs to 16 residues.